A selection of T cell receptor beta chains follows, all from one sample in a study of cytomegalovirus exposure and HLA in healthy donors. TCRdb's copy holds only in-frame clones and misses some; the assay was immunoSEQ multiplex PCR. The sample contains some 70,000 clones, approximately 70% of which appear only once. The specimen sequenced was PBMCs. These receptors came from a male donor in good health and CMV-seropositive. Each CDR3 is given with its conserved first and last residue. A D gene is named only where the DNA matches it firmly. Rows may omit the clone size; those that give it use once, few, many or a size class.

D	V	J	size	CDR3	DNA
TRBD2	TRBV7-9	TRBJ2-7	NA	CSSSLGAGARIYEQYF	TGTTCCAGCAGCTTAGGAGCGGGGGCGCGGATCTACGAGCAGTACTTC
NA	TRBV7-8	TRBJ2-1	NA	CASSYSAMSSYNEQFF	TGTGCCAGCAGCTATTCAGCGATGAGCTCCTACAATGAGCAGTTCTTC
NA	TRBV7-2	TRBJ2-2	NA	CASSFYPLRRENTGELFF	TGTGCCAGCAGCTTTTATCCTTTGAGGCGGGAGAACACCGGGGAGCTGTTTTTT
NA	TRBV5-1	TRBJ2-7	NA	CASRFQGVNEQYF	TGCGCCAGCAGGTTTCAGGGTGTGAACGAGCAGTACTTC
NA	TRBV5-1	TRBJ2-1	NA	CASQAQARVIANEQFF	TGCGCCAGCCAAGCACAAGCGCGGGTGATAGCGAATGAGCAGTTCTTC
NA	TRBV7-2	TRBJ2-1	NA	CASSPNREQFF	TGTGCCAGCAGCCCTAACCGGGAGCAGTTCTTC
NA	TRBV5-5	TRBJ1-1	NA	CASSLDGGALEAFF	TGTGCCAGCAGCTTGGACGGTGGGGCACTTGAAGCTTTCTTT
TRBD1	TRBV18	TRBJ2-7	once	CASSLAGTGGSREQYF	TGTGCCAGCTCACTTGCCGGGACAGGGGGTTCGAGGGAGCAGTACTTC
NA	TRBV2	TRBJ1-6	NA	CASSAGRFTLHF	TGTGCCAGCAGTGCAGGAAGGTTTACCCTCCACTTT
NA	TRBV10-1	TRBJ2-7	NA	CASSEVQGKRQYF	TGCGCCAGCAGTGAGGTCCAGGGGAAGCGGCAGTACTTC
TRBD1	TRBV6-5	TRBJ1-1	few	CASTSHRGLRTEAFF	TGTGCCAGCACTAGCCACAGGGGGCTAAGAACTGAAGCTTTCTTT
TRBD1	TRBV5-4	TRBJ2-1	once	CASTKWDRAGSYNEQFF	TGTGCCAGCACCAAATGGGACAGGGCAGGCTCCTACAATGAGCAGTTCTTC
TRBD1	TRBV19	TRBJ1-6	NA	CASTLRQGRNSPLHF	TGTGCCAGTACCTTGAGACAGGGAAGAAATTCACCCCTCCACTTT
NA	TRBV11-2	TRBJ2-7	few	CASSLVGGVSYEQYF	TGTGCCAGCAGCTTAGTTGGAGGGGTCTCCTACGAGCAGTACTTC
TRBD1	TRBV7-9	TRBJ2-1	once	CASSPRTGGNNEQFF	TGTGCCAGCAGCCCCCGGACAGGGGGAAACAATGAGCAGTTCTTC
NA	TRBV5-6	TRBJ1-6	few	CASATEGESYNSPLHF	TGTGCCAGCGCGACGGAGGGTGAATCCTATAATTCACCCCTCCACTTT
NA	TRBV4-3	TRBJ1-2	NA	CASSQDTGTNYGYTF	TGCGCCAGCAGCCAAGATACGGGGACTAACTATGGCTACACCTTC
NA	TRBV9	TRBJ2-1	NA	CASSVAGLAEQFF	TGTGCCAGCAGCGTAGCTGGGCTAGCCGAGCAGTTCTTC
TRBD1	TRBV29-1	TRBJ1-2	NA	CSVVGTANYGYTF	TGCAGCGTTGTCGGGACAGCTAACTATGGCTACACCTTC
TRBD2	TRBV7-2	TRBJ2-1	few	CASSTPGTSGGLSYNEQFF	TGTGCCAGCAGCACACCCGGGACTAGCGGGGGCCTTTCCTACAATGAGCAGTTCTTC
TRBD2	TRBV10-1	TRBJ2-1	NA	CASRDSGREEQFF	TGCGCCAGCAGAGATAGCGGGAGGGAAGAGCAGTTCTTC
NA	TRBV6-6	TRBJ2-6	NA	CASSFGGSGANVLTF	TGTGCCAGCAGTTTTGGGGGGAGCGGGGCCAACGTCCTGACTTTC
NA	TRBV10-2	TRBJ2-4	few	CASSNSQGAKNIQYF	TGCGCCAGCAGTAACTCGCAGGGGGCCAAAAACATTCAGTACTTC
TRBD1	TRBV19	TRBJ1-1	NA	CASLLPGTGNTEAFF	TGTGCCAGCCTCCTTCCCGGGACAGGGAACACTGAAGCTTTCTTT
NA	TRBV7-3	TRBJ2-1	NA	CASSLTPLAEQFF	TGTGCCAGCAGCCTCACACCCCTAGCGGAGCAGTTCTTC
TRBD1	TRBV6-5	TRBJ1-5	NA	CASRPGQGRQPQHF	TGTGCCAGCAGGCCGGGACAGGGACGCCAGCCCCAGCATTTT
TRBD1	TRBV7-9	TRBJ1-2	NA	CASSLDPRQGFNYGYTF	TGTGCCAGCAGTTTAGACCCTCGACAGGGATTTAACTATGGCTACACCTTC
TRBD1	TRBV5-1	TRBJ1-5	NA	CASSLATGVNQPQHF	TGCGCCAGCAGCTTGGCGACAGGGGTCAATCAGCCCCAGCATTTT
NA	TRBV5-6	TRBJ1-1	NA	CASSLTENTEAFF	TGTGCCAGCAGCTTGACTGAGAACACTGAAGCTTTCTTT
NA	TRBV30	TRBJ2-7	few	CAWEQGNSYEQYF	TGTGCCTGGGAACAGGGAAATTCCTACGAGCAGTACTTC
NA	TRBV7-2	TRBJ1-1	once	CASSTQGGTEAFF	TGTGCCAGCAGTACACAGGGCGGCACTGAAGCTTTCTTT
NA	TRBV19	TRBJ1-2	few	CASSISARGDYGYTF	TGTGCCAGTAGTATTAGCGCCAGGGGCGACTATGGCTACACCTTC
TRBD2	TRBV7-3	TRBJ2-1	NA	CASSFILAGFNEQFF	TGTGCCAGCAGCTTTATTCTAGCGGGCTTCAATGAGCAGTTCTTC
NA	TRBV6-5	TRBJ2-7	NA	CASSYSQRGYSYEQYF	TGTGCCAGCAGTTACTCGCAGAGAGGTTACTCCTACGAGCAGTACTTC
NA	TRBV6-1	TRBJ1-3	NA	CASTLTQGGNTIYF	TGTGCCAGCACCCTAACACAGGGTGGAAACACCATATATTTT
NA	TRBV7-2	TRBJ1-5	NA	CASSLAAGDQPQHF	TGTGCCAGCAGCTTAGCTGCAGGGGATCAGCCCCAGCATTTT
NA	TRBV5-1	TRBJ2-5	NA	CASSLVGGKGETQYF	TGCGCCAGCAGCTTGGTTGGAGGGAAGGGAGAGACCCAGTACTTC
NA	TRBV30	TRBJ2-1	NA	CAWSRAEQFF	TGTGCCTGGAGTCGCGCCGAGCAGTTCTTC
NA	TRBV5-1	TRBJ2-3	few	CASSLVSNGRDTQYF	TGCGCCAGCAGCTTGGTATCTAATGGTAGAGATACGCAGTATTTT
TRBD1	TRBV13	TRBJ2-7	NA	CASSPGTGSFEQYF	TGTGCCAGCAGCCCCGGGACAGGGTCTTTCGAGCAGTACTTC
TRBD2	TRBV2	TRBJ2-1	NA	CASSEPRFGLAGGPSYNEQFF	TGTGCCAGCAGTGAACCGAGGTTCGGGTTAGCGGGAGGGCCCTCCTACAATGAGCAGTTCTTC
NA	TRBV5-5	TRBJ2-7	NA	CASSLWSGIGEQYF	TGTGCCAGCAGCTTGTGGTCAGGGATTGGCGAGCAGTACTTC
TRBD1	TRBV6-5	TRBJ2-3	NA	CASSLTQGTDTQYF	TGTGCCAGCAGCCTCACACAGGGGACAGATACGCAGTATTTT
TRBD1	TRBV5-1	TRBJ2-1	NA	CASRGTGASDEQFF	TGCGCCAGCAGGGGGACAGGGGCCAGCGATGAGCAGTTCTTC
TRBD2	TRBV10-3	TRBJ2-7	NA	CAISESLAGGYEQYF	TGTGCCATCAGTGAGTCACTAGCGGGAGGATACGAGCAGTACTTC
TRBD1	TRBV4-2	TRBJ1-6	NA	CASSHGQGNSPLHF	TGTGCCAGCAGTCACGGACAGGGGAATTCACCCCTCCACTTT
TRBD1	TRBV7-2	TRBJ2-4	NA	CASSPDRAKNIQYF	TGTGCCAGCAGCCCGGACAGGGCCAAAAACATTCAGTACTTC
NA	TRBV19	TRBJ2-1	few	CASRFGSYNEQFF	TGTGCCAGCCGGTTCGGCTCCTACAATGAGCAGTTCTTC
TRBD1	TRBV29-1	TRBJ1-5	once	CSVGTGLNQPQHF	TGCAGCGTTGGGACAGGCCTTAATCAGCCCCAGCATTTT